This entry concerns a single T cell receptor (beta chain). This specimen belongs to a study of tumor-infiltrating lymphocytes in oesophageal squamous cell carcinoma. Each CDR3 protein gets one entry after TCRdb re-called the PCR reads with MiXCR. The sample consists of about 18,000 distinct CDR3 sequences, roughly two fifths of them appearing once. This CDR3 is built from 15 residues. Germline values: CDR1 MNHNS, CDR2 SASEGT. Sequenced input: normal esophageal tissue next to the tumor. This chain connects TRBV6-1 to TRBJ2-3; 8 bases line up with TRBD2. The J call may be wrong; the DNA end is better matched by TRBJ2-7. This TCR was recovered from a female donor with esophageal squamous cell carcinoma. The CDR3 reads CASSEGTSGTYEQYF. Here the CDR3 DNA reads TGTGCCAGCAGTGAAGGAACTAGCGGTACCTACGAGCAGTACTTC.